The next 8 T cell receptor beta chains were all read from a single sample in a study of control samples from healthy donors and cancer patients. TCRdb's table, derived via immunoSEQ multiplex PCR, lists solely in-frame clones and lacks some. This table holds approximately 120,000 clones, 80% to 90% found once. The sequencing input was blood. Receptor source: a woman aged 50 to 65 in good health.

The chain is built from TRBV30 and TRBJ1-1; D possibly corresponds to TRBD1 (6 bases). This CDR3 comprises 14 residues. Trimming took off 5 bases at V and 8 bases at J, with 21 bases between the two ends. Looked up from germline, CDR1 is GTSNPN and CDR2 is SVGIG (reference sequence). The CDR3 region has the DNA TGTGCCTGGGACACCGAACAGGGTCTCAGCGAAGCTTTCTTT. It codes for CAWDTEQGLSEAFF.

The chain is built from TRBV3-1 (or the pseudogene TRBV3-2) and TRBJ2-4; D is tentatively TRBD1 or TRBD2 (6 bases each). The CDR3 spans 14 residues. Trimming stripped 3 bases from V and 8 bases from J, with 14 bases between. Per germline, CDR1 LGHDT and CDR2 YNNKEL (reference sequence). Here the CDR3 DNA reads TGTGCCAGCAGCCAGGGGGGCGCCGGATACATTCAGTACTTC. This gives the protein CASSQGGAGYIQYF.

The CDR3 DNA reads TGTGCCAGCAGCGTTCTAGTGGATGAGCAGTTCTTC. Protein product: CASSVLVDEQFF. The chain has TRBV9 and TRBJ2-1, with D hard to call. V lost 2 bases and J 8 bases, leaving 8 bases between the germline ends. The CDR3 sequence is 12 residues long. Germline values: CDR1 SGDLS, CDR2 YYNGEE.

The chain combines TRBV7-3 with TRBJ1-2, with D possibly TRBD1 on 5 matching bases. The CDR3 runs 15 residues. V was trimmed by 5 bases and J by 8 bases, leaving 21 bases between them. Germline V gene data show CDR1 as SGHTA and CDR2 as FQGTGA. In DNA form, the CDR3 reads TGTGCCAGCAGCGCCTCCGGGGCCCTCTATGAAGGCTACACCTTC. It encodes CASSASGALYEGYTF.

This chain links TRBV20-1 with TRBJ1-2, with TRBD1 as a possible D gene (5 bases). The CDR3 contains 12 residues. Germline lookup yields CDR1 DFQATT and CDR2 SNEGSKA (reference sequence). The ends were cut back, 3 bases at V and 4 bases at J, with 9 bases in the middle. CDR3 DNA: TGCAGTGCTAGTAACGGGGCCTATGGCTACACCTTC. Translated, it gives CSASNGAYGYTF.

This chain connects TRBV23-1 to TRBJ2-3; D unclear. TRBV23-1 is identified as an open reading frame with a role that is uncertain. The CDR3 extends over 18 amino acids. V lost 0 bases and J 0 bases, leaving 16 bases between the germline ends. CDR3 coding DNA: TGCGCCAGCAGTCAATCTGTTGTTGGGAAATCTAGCACAGATACGCAGTATTTT. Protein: CASSQSVVGKSSTDTQYF.

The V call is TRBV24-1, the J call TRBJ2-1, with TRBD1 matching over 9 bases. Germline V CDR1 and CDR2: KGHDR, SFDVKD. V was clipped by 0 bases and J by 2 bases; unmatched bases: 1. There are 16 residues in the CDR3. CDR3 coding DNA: TGTGCCACCAGTGATTTGAGACAGGGGGCCTACAATGAGCAGTTCTTC. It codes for CATSDLRQGAYNEQFF.

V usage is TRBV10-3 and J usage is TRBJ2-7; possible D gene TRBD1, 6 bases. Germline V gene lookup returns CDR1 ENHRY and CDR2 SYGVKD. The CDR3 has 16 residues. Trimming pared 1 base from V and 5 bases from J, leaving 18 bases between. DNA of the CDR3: TGTGCCATCAGTGAGTTTCGCGAGGGGGTTCTCGACGAGCAGTACTTC. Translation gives CAISEFREGVLDEQYF.